These T cell receptor beta chains were read from a single sample in a study of T cell repertoires in MIS-A myocarditis. Here immunoSEQ multiplex PCR was the method, and the copy in TCRdb shows in-frame clones only, minus some. The table has about 15,000 clones, around 69% seen once. Source material: left ventricle heart tissue obtained at autopsy. The receptors shown here come from a man younger than 30 with fulminant myocarditis from multisystem inflammatory syndrome in adults (MIS-A) after COVID-19. Both conserved end residues are trimmed from each CDR3.

j_call: TRBJ2-3; v_call: TRBV4-1; cdr3_aa: ASSQGSVAFTDTQY
j_call: TRBJ2-3; v_call: TRBV9; cdr3_aa: ASSTKTSTDTQY
j_call: TRBJ2-3; v_call: TRBV2; cdr3_aa: ASSTWGQGGDTQY
j_call: TRBJ2-1; v_call: TRBV11-2; cdr3_aa: ASTYLGSGVVIDEQF
j_call: TRBJ1-1; v_call: TRBV2; cdr3_aa: ASSESGFGNTEAF
j_call: TRBJ2-4; v_call: TRBV2; cdr3_aa: ASIPGQGVFRAKNIQY
j_call: TRBJ1-1; v_call: TRBV27; cdr3_aa: ASSLSGRGWTEAF
j_call: TRBJ2-5; v_call: TRBV7-2; cdr3_aa: ASSYYPTETQY
j_call: TRBJ2-7; v_call: TRBV13; cdr3_aa: ASSSGTEPYEQY
j_call: TRBJ2-1; v_call: TRBV11-2; cdr3_aa: ASSLDRGNEQF
j_call: TRBJ1-2; v_call: TRBV30; cdr3_aa: AWTSLSARFKSYGYT
j_call: TRBJ2-1; v_call: TRBV15; cdr3_aa: ATSRGVLEKYNDEQF
j_call: TRBJ1-2; v_call: TRBV5-1; cdr3_aa: ASSLASLSTNYGYT
j_call: TRBJ2-2; v_call: TRBV27; cdr3_aa: ASSMTSPGNGELF
j_call: TRBJ2-5; v_call: TRBV10-1; cdr3_aa: ASSEGRAGTYQETQY
j_call: TRBJ2-3; v_call: TRBV5-6; cdr3_aa: ASSPAGRATTDTQY
j_call: TRBJ2-3; v_call: TRBV14; cdr3_aa: ASSLTTTSTDTQY
j_call: TRBJ1-3; v_call: TRBV27; cdr3_aa: ASSLNSGNTIY
j_call: TRBJ2-7; v_call: TRBV20-1; cdr3_aa: SALLPYEQY
j_call: TRBJ2-3; v_call: TRBV5-1; cdr3_aa: ASSLTGGQSDTQY
j_call: TRBJ2-7; v_call: TRBV28; cdr3_aa: ASSLITGPYEQY
j_call: TRBJ2-5; v_call: TRBV7-2; cdr3_aa: ASSRKEETQY
j_call: TRBJ2-3; v_call: TRBV11-3; cdr3_aa: ASSLGRRALPTDTQY
j_call: TRBJ1-1; v_call: TRBV28; cdr3_aa: ASSLWTGREAF
j_call: TRBJ1-1; v_call: TRBV6-5; cdr3_aa: ASIQDRPILAF
j_call: TRBJ2-6; v_call: TRBV29-1; cdr3_aa: SVGLSWGPRANVLT
j_call: TRBJ2-3; v_call: TRBV7-2; cdr3_aa: ASSLDGYNTDTQY
j_call: TRBJ2-7; v_call: TRBV7-9; cdr3_aa: ASSLDRLYLEQY
j_call: TRBJ1-4; v_call: TRBV9; cdr3_aa: ASSAYGTPNEKLF
j_call: TRBJ1-1; v_call: TRBV5-4; cdr3_aa: ASSRFLGGSMNTEAF
j_call: TRBJ2-3; v_call: TRBV18; cdr3_aa: ASSPLGVADTQY
j_call: TRBJ2-1; v_call: TRBV10-2; cdr3_aa: ASSEQDLYNEQF
j_call: TRBJ1-5; v_call: TRBV24-1; cdr3_aa: ATSGGNGGGYGNQPQH
j_call: TRBJ2-2; v_call: TRBV24-1; cdr3_aa: ATSEGQVGSGELF
j_call: TRBJ1-6; v_call: TRBV7-8; cdr3_aa: ASSLTPGVSYNSPLH
j_call: TRBJ2-7; v_call: TRBV6-2/TRBV6-3; cdr3_aa: ASSSEHSLGQAYEQY
j_call: TRBJ2-3; v_call: TRBV7-2; cdr3_aa: ASSAGLDLGDTQY